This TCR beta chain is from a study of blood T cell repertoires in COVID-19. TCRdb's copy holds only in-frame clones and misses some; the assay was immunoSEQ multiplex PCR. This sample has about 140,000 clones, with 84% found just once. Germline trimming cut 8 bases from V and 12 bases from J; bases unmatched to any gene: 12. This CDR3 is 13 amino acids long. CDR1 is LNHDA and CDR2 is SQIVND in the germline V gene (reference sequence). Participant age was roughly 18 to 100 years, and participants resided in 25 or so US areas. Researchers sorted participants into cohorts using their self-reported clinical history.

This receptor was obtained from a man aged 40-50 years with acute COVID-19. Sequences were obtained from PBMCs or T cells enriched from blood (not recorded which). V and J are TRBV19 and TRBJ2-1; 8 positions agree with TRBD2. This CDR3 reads CASGDWLRGGQFF. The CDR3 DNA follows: TGTGCCAGTGGCGATTGGCTTCGGGGGGGGCAGTTCTTC.